Presented here are 21 T cell receptor beta chains from one specimen sequenced in a study of beta chain bispecific antibodies for T cell cancers. Broader study findings: Most targeted TRBV signal came from the leukemia cell line cells, not normal T cells.

TCRdb itself ran the 5' RACE reads through MiXCR, one entry per CDR3 protein. The sample lists 21,000 or so distinct CDR3 sequences; under 3% were seen once. Blood mononuclear cells were expanded for 2 to 4 days using either OKT3 anti-CD3 antibody or CD3/CD28 beads. Antigens for these TCRs are unknown. Input material: healthy donor T cells cultured with leukemia cells. These receptors originate from a human donor in good health. Some clones in this sample may be carry-over from other donors' samples.

This clonotype has a count of ten or more. This chain joins TRBV5-1 and TRBJ2-3; 14 bases are a match to TRBD2. The germline V gene encodes CDR1 SGHRS and CDR2 YFSETQ. The J segment lost 6 bases and the V segment lost 4 bases, leaving 13 bases of the junction unmatched. The CDR3 covers 18 residues. The CDR3 coding sequence is TGCGCCAGCAGCCTTCCGGGACTAGCGGGGGATGGGTCTGATACGCAGTATTTT. Its protein product is CASSLPGLAGDGSDTQYF.

The chain joins TRBV2 to TRBJ1-5; no clear D gene. Germline V gene lookup returns CDR1 SNHLY and CDR2 FYNNEI. This CDR3 comprises 13 residues. Trimming took 6 bases from V and 0 from J, leaving 6 bases between them. The CDR3 coding sequence is TGTGCCAGCAGAAAAAATAGCAATCAGCCCCAGCATTTT. Amino acids: CASRKNSNQPQHF.

In its sample, this clonotype was seen many times. V is TRBV10-2 and J is TRBJ2-1; TRBD2 matches 14 bases. J lost 10 bases, V lost 6 bases, and 8 bases had no gene match. The length of the CDR3 is 15 residues. CDR1 WSHSY and CDR2 SAAADI come from the germline V gene. The CDR3 DNA sequence: TGCGCCAGCAGGACTAGCGGGGGGGAACTTGCGGAGCAGTTCTTC. Residues: CASRTSGGELAEQFF.

This clonotype showed up many times. The V and J genes are TRBV20-1 and TRBJ2-3; the D call may be TRBD1 or TRBD2 (6 bases each). Trimming removed 3 bases at V and 4 bases at J, with 14 bases between. CDR3 length: 14 amino acids. Germline CDR1 DFQATT, CDR2 SNEGSKA (reference sequence). This CDR3 is CSASRGEVADTQYF. In nucleotides, the CDR3 is TGCAGTGCTAGTAGGGGGGAGGTAGCAGATACGCAGTATTTT.

At least ten counts were recorded for this clonotype. The CDR3 protein is CASVEGLAPYEQYF. CDR3 DNA: TGTGCCAGCGTTGAGGGACTAGCGCCCTACGAGCAGTACTTC. The chain has TRBV2 and TRBJ2-7, with TRBD2 identical over 10 bases. The V and J ends lost 8 bases and 2 bases, in that order; junction bases with no gene match: 6. CDR1 is SNHLY, CDR2 FYNNEI, per germline. The CDR3 is 14 residues long.

This clonotype turned up a few times. The chain employs TRBV19 and TRBJ2-3, with D perhaps assigned TRBD1 or TRBD2 (7 bases each). Looked up from germline, CDR1 is LNHDA and CDR2 is SQIVND (reference sequence). This CDR3 has 16 residues. Between the trimmed V and J ends, which lost 4 bases and 0 bases, there was a span of 14 bases. The CDR3 DNA reads as TGTGCCAGTAGTACAGGGGGAGGGGCTAGCACAGATACGCAGTATTTT. Translation gives CASSTGGGASTDTQYF.

In this sample, this clonotype turned up many times. The V and J genes are TRBV10-3 and TRBJ1-1, with 7 bases matching TRBD1. The CDR3 has 12 amino acids. Germline V CDR1 and CDR2: ENHRY, SYGVKD. CDR3 amino acids: CAAQGGSAEAFF. The CDR3 region has the DNA TGTGCTGCCCAGGGGGGAAGCGCTGAAGCTTTCTTT.

This clonotype was picked up many times. The V gene is TRBV6-5, the J gene TRBJ2-7; TRBD2 is a possible D gene (5 bases). From germline, CDR1 is MNHEY and CDR2 SVGAGI. This CDR3 has 15 residues. The V gene lost 6 bases and the J gene lost 4 bases, with 19 bases spanning the gap. The CDR3 coding sequence is TGTGCCAGCAGCCTAGCTACGCCGCGGGCATACGAGCAGTACTTC. It encodes CASSLATPRAYEQYF.

This clonotype has more than one count but fewer than ten. The chain is built from TRBV3-1 and TRBJ1-6; the D is unclear. Germline assignment: CDR1 LGHDT and CDR2 YNNKEL (reference sequence). Between the trimmed V and J ends, which lost 0 bases and 10 bases, there was a span of 7 bases. This CDR3 contains 13 residues. The CDR3 coding sequence is TGTGCCAGCAGCCAAGAACGAATATCACCCCTCCACTTT. Translated, it gives CASSQERISPLHF.

This clonotype was recorded at least ten times. This rearrangement joins TRBV7-9 to TRBJ1-1, with D possibly TRBD1 on 5 matching bases. The CDR3 contains 13 residues. V shed 1 base and J shed 5 bases, with 8 bases lying between them. Looked up from germline, CDR1 is SEHNR and CDR2 is FQNEAQ (reference sequence). Here the CDR3 reads CASSLGGETEAFF. The CDR3 DNA reads TGTGCCAGCAGCTTAGGGGGGGAGACTGAAGCTTTCTTT.

This clonotype occurred many times. The chain has TRBV29-1 and TRBJ1-2; D gene uncertain. Germline assignment: CDR1 SQVTM and CDR2 ANQGSEA. The V end lost 0 bases, the J end lost 8 bases, and 10 bases lay between the germline ends. The CDR3 runs 12 residues. CDR3: CSVEDYRAGYTF. The CDR3 bases are TGCAGCGTTGAAGATTATCGGGCCGGCTACACCTTC.

This clonotype was seen many times. The CDR3 nucleotides read TGCGCCAGCAGCGACGACAGGTGGGGATCACCCCTCCACTTT. The encoded protein is CASSDDRWGSPLHF. V gene TRBV5-1 combines with J gene TRBJ1-6; tentative D call: TRBD1 (6 bases). Germline V lookup: CDR1 SGHRS, CDR2 YFSETQ. V lost 4 bases to trimming and J lost 10 bases, with 15 bases between them. This CDR3 comprises 14 residues.

This clonotype was detected ten times or more. CDR3 protein: CSVEDPGKHYGYTF. The CDR3 DNA reads as TGCAGCGTTGAAGATCCGGGCAAACACTATGGCTACACCTTC. The chain uses TRBV29-1 and TRBJ1-2; no clear D. CDR3 length: 14 residues. In germline, CDR1 is SQVTM, CDR2 ANQGSEA. With 0 bases removed from V and 3 bases from J, the gap between germline ends came to 11 bases.

This clonotype was counted at least ten times. The genes are TRBV7-8 and TRBJ1-3; D perhaps matches TRBD1 (6 bases). CDR1 is SGHVS, CDR2 FQNEAQ, per germline. The V and J ends lost 3 bases and 3 bases respectively, with 27 bases between them. The CDR3 is made up of 20 amino acids. The CDR3: CASSFHPNLPTGNSGNTIYF. CDR3 nucleotides: TGTGCCAGCAGCTTCCACCCAAACCTTCCAACAGGGAACAGTGGAAACACCATATATTTT. Variable domain in full (rest from reference TRBV7-8 and TRBJ1-3): GAGVSQSPRYKVAKRGQDVALRCDPISGHVSLFWYQQALGQGPEFLTYFQNEAQLDKSGLPSDRFFAERPEGSVSTLKIQRTQQEDSAVYLCASSFHPNLPTGNSGNTIYFGEGSWLTVV.

This clonotype has a handful of counts. This sequence joins TRBV12-3 or TRBV12-4 and TRBJ1-2; possible D gene TRBD1, 6 bases. V gave up 6 bases and J gave up 4 bases, with 9 bases separating them. The CDR3 has 12 amino acids. The CDR3 DNA is TGTGCCAGCAGGGACAGTATCTATGGCTACACCTTC. This gives the protein CASRDSIYGYTF.

This clonotype was seen repeatedly, ten times or more. CDR3 DNA sequence: TGCAGTGCTAGACATTCCAGGGAGGGCCAAGAGACCCAGTACTTC. Amino acids: CSARHSREGQETQYF. The rearrangement joins TRBV20-1 to TRBJ2-5, with 7 bases matching TRBD2. V shed 2 bases and J 1 base; nucleotides not matched to a gene: 7. Germline lookup yields CDR1 DFQATT and CDR2 SNEGSKA (reference sequence). This CDR3 has 15 amino acids.

At least ten counts were recorded for this clonotype. V gene TRBV6-2 or TRBV6-3 combines with J gene TRBJ1-2; tentative D call: TRBD1 (5 bases). V was cut by 3 bases and J by 4 bases, with 9 bases left in between. Looked up from germline, CDR1 is MNHEY and CDR2 is SVGEGT. The CDR3 runs 13 residues. The CDR3 is CASSYQGVYGYTF. Here the CDR3 DNA reads TGTGCCAGCAGTTATCAGGGAGTCTATGGCTACACCTTC.

Ten or more counts support this clonotype. The chain couples TRBV20-1 to TRBJ2-7; 9 bases match TRBD1. Germline CDR1 is DFQATT and CDR2 is SNEGSKA (reference sequence). J was trimmed by 4 bases and V by 6 bases; bases with no gene match: 10. This CDR3 is 14 amino acids long. CDR3 region: CSARDRVGLYEQYF. The DNA for the CDR3 is TGCAGTGCCCGGGACAGGGTGGGACTTTACGAGCAGTACTTC.

This clonotype was seen many times. The chain employs TRBV5-1 and TRBJ1-2; 7 bases are a match to TRBD1. The V gene's germline CDR1 is SGHRS and CDR2 YFSETQ. The V and J ends lost 2 bases and 11 bases, in that order; junction bases with no gene match: 6. The CDR3 has 12 amino acids. The CDR3 nucleotides are TGCGCCAGCAGCTTTGACAGGGCGGCTTACACCTTC. It codes for CASSFDRAAYTF.

Many counts were recorded for this clonotype. The chain recombines TRBV27 with TRBJ1-1; 8 bases line up with TRBD1. Germline V gives CDR1 MNHEY, CDR2 SMNVEV (reference sequence). V gave up 5 bases and J gave up 0 bases; unmatched junction bases: 8. This CDR3 has 16 amino acids. The CDR3 bases are TGTGCCAGCAGTGACGCCGGACAGGGACTGAACACTGAAGCTTTCTTT. Its protein is CASSDAGQGLNTEAFF.

This clonotype is medium-sized (0.01 to 0.1%) by share. The chain combines TRBV7-8 with TRBJ2-1; D gene ambiguous. Germline lookup yields CDR1 SGHVS and CDR2 FQNEAQ. Trimming took 1 base from V and 6 from J, leaving 4 bases between them. There are 12 residues in the CDR3. For the CDR3, the DNA is TGTGCCAGCAGCTTAGGAAGCAATGAGCAGTTCTTC. Translating gives CASSLGSNEQFF.